Listed below are T cell receptor beta chains from one sample, sequenced in a study of cytomegalovirus exposure and HLA in healthy donors. Only in-frame clones appear in the TCRdb table, and some are missing; sequencing was by immunoSEQ multiplex PCR. This sample yields 100,000 to 150,000 clones, of which about 80% are seen a single time; approximately 3.6% belongs to the top ten. The sample taken for sequencing was PBMCs. Receptors originate from a man aged 25-40 years in good health and CMV-seronegative. Each CDR3 is given with its conserved first and last residue. Fields, in order: V gene, clone size, J gene, CDR3 length, D gene, CDR3 DNA, CDR3 protein. D genes are given only for firm matches. Size tells how often a clone was seen (once, few, many) or the class of an expanded clone, and some rows leave it out.

v_call: TRBV4-2
clone_size: .
j_call: TRBJ1-1
cdr3_length: 14
d_call: .
cdr3_nt: TGTGCCAGCAGCCAAGGCAGGGAGGCAACTGAAGCTTTCTTT
cdr3_aa: CASSQGREATEAFF

v_call: TRBV5-4
clone_size: once
j_call: TRBJ2-2
cdr3_length: 14
d_call: .
cdr3_nt: TGTGCCAGCAGCTTCCCTATGAACACCGGGGAGCTGTTTTTT
cdr3_aa: CASSFPMNTGELFF

v_call: TRBV28
clone_size: .
j_call: TRBJ1-1
cdr3_length: 20
d_call: TRBD1
cdr3_nt: TGTGCCAGCAGTTTAGCCCCCAATTCGTGGACAGGGGGCGCGGTCGCTGAAGCTTTCTTT
cdr3_aa: CASSLAPNSWTGGAVAEAFF

v_call: TRBV7-6
clone_size: .
j_call: TRBJ2-7
cdr3_length: 14
d_call: TRBD1
cdr3_nt: TGTGCCAGCAGCTTTGGGACAGGGTCCTACGAGCAGTACTTC
cdr3_aa: CASSFGTGSYEQYF

v_call: TRBV18
clone_size: .
j_call: TRBJ1-5
cdr3_length: 16
d_call: .
cdr3_nt: TGTGCCAGCTCACCACTTTTGGCCAATAGCAATCAGCCCCAGCATTTT
cdr3_aa: CASSPLLANSNQPQHF

v_call: TRBV27
clone_size: .
j_call: TRBJ1-2
cdr3_length: 16
d_call: TRBD1
cdr3_nt: TGTGCCAGCAGTTTCCGTCGGGACAGGGTATCCTATGGCTACACCTTC
cdr3_aa: CASSFRRDRVSYGYTF

v_call: TRBV7-9
clone_size: .
j_call: TRBJ2-7
cdr3_length: 16
d_call: TRBD1
cdr3_nt: TGTGCCAGCAGCTTAGCGCGGGGACAGGGTCTTTACGAGCAGTACTTC
cdr3_aa: CASSLARGQGLYEQYF

v_call: TRBV5-5
clone_size: .
j_call: TRBJ1-2
cdr3_length: 15
d_call: TRBD1
cdr3_nt: TGTGCCAGCAGCCAAGACAGGGCAAGGGACTATGGCTACACCTTC
cdr3_aa: CASSQDRARDYGYTF

v_call: TRBV29-1
clone_size: .
j_call: TRBJ1-1
cdr3_length: 15
d_call: .
cdr3_nt: TGCAGCGTTGTGCCCACGGGGCGGGGGGCAACTGAAGCTTTCTTT
cdr3_aa: CSVVPTGRGATEAFF

v_call: TRBV28
clone_size: .
j_call: TRBJ1-2
cdr3_length: 15
d_call: .
cdr3_nt: TGTGCCAGCAGTTTAGTCGGACAGCCAAACTATGGCTACACCTTC
cdr3_aa: CASSLVGQPNYGYTF

v_call: TRBV27
clone_size: .
j_call: TRBJ1-4
cdr3_length: 16
d_call: TRBD1
cdr3_nt: TGTGCCAGCAGTTTCTACCCACAGGGGATCAGTGAAAAACTGTTTTTT
cdr3_aa: CASSFYPQGISEKLFF

v_call: TRBV5-4
clone_size: .
j_call: TRBJ1-1
cdr3_length: 13
d_call: .
cdr3_nt: TGTGCCAGCAGCGCAACTGGGAACACTGAAGCTTTCTTT
cdr3_aa: CASSATGNTEAFF

v_call: TRBV28
clone_size: .
j_call: TRBJ1-1
cdr3_length: 14
d_call: .
cdr3_nt: TGTGCCTCGCCCCCCCCCGGGGGGCTCGCTGAAGCTTTCTTT
cdr3_aa: CASPPPGGLAEAFF

v_call: TRBV7-9
clone_size: .
j_call: TRBJ1-1
cdr3_length: 15
d_call: TRBD1
cdr3_nt: TGTGCCAGCAGCCCCCGGGACAGGGGGCCGACTGAAGCTTTCTTT
cdr3_aa: CASSPRDRGPTEAFF

v_call: TRBV10-3
clone_size: .
j_call: TRBJ1-2
cdr3_length: 15
d_call: TRBD1
cdr3_nt: TGTGCCATCACCCTGGACAGGGTTGGGAACTATGGCTACACCTTC
cdr3_aa: CAITLDRVGNYGYTF

v_call: TRBV19
clone_size: .
j_call: TRBJ1-5
cdr3_length: 14
d_call: TRBD1
cdr3_nt: TGTGCCAGTATGGAGGGGGCGTCCGATCAGCCCCAGCATTTT
cdr3_aa: CASMEGASDQPQHF

v_call: TRBV28
clone_size: .
j_call: TRBJ1-1
cdr3_length: 13
d_call: TRBD1
cdr3_nt: TGTGCCAGCAACGAGGGGGCGAACACTGAAGCTTTCTTT
cdr3_aa: CASNEGANTEAFF

v_call: TRBV11-2
clone_size: .
j_call: TRBJ1-2
cdr3_length: 15
d_call: .
cdr3_nt: TGTGCCAGCAGCTCCTATGTGGGCGGGTCGGGTGGCTACACCTTC
cdr3_aa: CASSSYVGGSGGYTF

v_call: TRBV6-6
clone_size: .
j_call: TRBJ2-7
cdr3_length: 14
d_call: TRBD2
cdr3_nt: TGTGCCAGCAGTTACTCGACGGGAGGGTCCGCGCAGTACTTC
cdr3_aa: CASSYSTGGSAQYF

v_call: TRBV20-1
clone_size: .
j_call: TRBJ2-5
cdr3_length: 11
d_call: .
cdr3_nt: TGCAGTGCCGCAGGCGGGGAGACCCAGTACTTC
cdr3_aa: CSAAGGETQYF

v_call: TRBV4-2
clone_size: .
j_call: TRBJ1-5
cdr3_length: 16
d_call: TRBD1
cdr3_nt: TGTGCCAGCAGCCAGGGGACAGGGGAGGGCAATCAGCCCCAGCATTTT
cdr3_aa: CASSQGTGEGNQPQHF

v_call: TRBV19
clone_size: .
j_call: TRBJ1-2
cdr3_length: 15
d_call: TRBD1
cdr3_nt: TGTGCCAGTAGTACTCCCGCGGGACAGCCCGGATCAAGGACCTTC
cdr3_aa: CASSTPAGQPGSRTF

v_call: TRBV4-1
clone_size: once
j_call: TRBJ2-7
cdr3_length: 13
d_call: .
cdr3_nt: TGCGCCAGCAGCCAAGATGAGGGGGTAAGGCAGTACTTC
cdr3_aa: CASSQDEGVRQYF

v_call: TRBV27
clone_size: .
j_call: TRBJ1-1
cdr3_length: 17
d_call: TRBD1
cdr3_nt: TGTGCCAGCAGGGCGGACAGGCCGACCTTGCTGAACACTGAAGCTTTCTTT
cdr3_aa: CASRADRPTLLNTEAFF

v_call: TRBV9
clone_size: .
j_call: TRBJ1-3
cdr3_length: 15
d_call: TRBD1
cdr3_nt: TGTGCCAGCAGCCAACCCCGGGACAGGGGAAACACCATATATTTT
cdr3_aa: CASSQPRDRGNTIYF

v_call: TRBV30
clone_size: .
j_call: TRBJ1-4
cdr3_length: 14
d_call: .
cdr3_nt: TGTGCCTGGAATCGAGGGATGGGTAATGAAAAACTGTTTTTT
cdr3_aa: CAWNRGMGNEKLFF

v_call: TRBV28
clone_size: once
j_call: TRBJ1-1
cdr3_length: 17
d_call: TRBD1
cdr3_nt: TGTGCCAGCAGCTCACCCGGGGACAGGGGGCGGAACACTGAAGCTTTCTTT
cdr3_aa: CASSSPGDRGRNTEAFF

v_call: TRBV5-1
clone_size: .
j_call: TRBJ1-3
cdr3_length: 16
d_call: TRBD1
cdr3_nt: TGCGCCAGCAGCTTGGCGGGGACAGGCTCTGGAAACACCATATATTTT
cdr3_aa: CASSLAGTGSGNTIYF

v_call: TRBV28
clone_size: .
j_call: TRBJ2-2
cdr3_length: 12
d_call: .
cdr3_nt: TGTGCCAGCAGGGCTAGTCCCGGGGAGCTGTTTTTT
cdr3_aa: CASRASPGELFF

v_call: TRBV21-1
clone_size: .
j_call: TRBJ1-1
cdr3_length: 17
d_call: .
cdr3_nt: TGTGCCAGCAGCAAAGCGTTTACAGGGGGCGTATACACTGAAGCTTTCTTT
cdr3_aa: CASSKAFTGGVYTEAFF

v_call: TRBV7-9
clone_size: .
j_call: TRBJ1-5
cdr3_length: 19
d_call: .
cdr3_nt: TGTGCCAGCAGCTTATTGCCTAGGACTCCCCGAGGCAGCAATCAGCCCCAGCATTTT
cdr3_aa: CASSLLPRTPRGSNQPQHF

v_call: TRBV5-5
clone_size: .
j_call: TRBJ1-2
cdr3_length: 13
d_call: .
cdr3_nt: TGTGCCAGCAGCCGTCAGGGGAGCTATGGCTACACCTTC
cdr3_aa: CASSRQGSYGYTF

v_call: TRBV5-1
clone_size: .
j_call: TRBJ1-2
cdr3_length: 15
d_call: TRBD1
cdr3_nt: TGCGCCACCGGGACAGGGGGTCAAGCTAACTATGGCTACACCTTC
cdr3_aa: CATGTGGQANYGYTF

v_call: TRBV6-5
clone_size: .
j_call: TRBJ2-7
cdr3_length: 15
d_call: TRBD1
cdr3_nt: TGTGCCAGCAGTCCGTTGGGGACAGCAGACTACGAGCAGTACTTC
cdr3_aa: CASSPLGTADYEQYF

v_call: TRBV10-2
clone_size: .
j_call: TRBJ1-3
cdr3_length: 17
d_call: .
cdr3_nt: TGCGCCAGCAGTGAGTCGATGGCGGCGCGCTCTGGAAACACCATATATTTT
cdr3_aa: CASSESMAARSGNTIYF

v_call: TRBV19
clone_size: .
j_call: TRBJ2-4
cdr3_length: 18
d_call: TRBD2
cdr3_nt: TGTGCCAGCACCGAAGGACTAGCGGGGGGGCGGGCCAAAAACATTCAGTACTTC
cdr3_aa: CASTEGLAGGRAKNIQYF

v_call: TRBV30
clone_size: .
j_call: TRBJ1-5
cdr3_length: 14
d_call: .
cdr3_nt: TGTGCCTGGAGTGTACACCTTACCAATCAGCCCCAGCATTTT
cdr3_aa: CAWSVHLTNQPQHF

v_call: TRBV27
clone_size: .
j_call: TRBJ1-2
cdr3_length: 14
d_call: .
cdr3_nt: TGTGCCACCTCGGACGGGGGATATAACTATGGCTACACCTTC
cdr3_aa: CATSDGGYNYGYTF

v_call: TRBV28
clone_size: .
j_call: TRBJ1-1
cdr3_length: 15
d_call: .
cdr3_nt: TGTGCCAGCAGTCCAATCCAGGGAATCCTCAAGAAAGCTTTCTTT
cdr3_aa: CASSPIQGILKKAFF

v_call: TRBV30
clone_size: .
j_call: TRBJ2-3
cdr3_length: 13
d_call: .
cdr3_nt: TGTGCCTGGAGTGTACTTAGCCGAGATACGCAGTATTTT
cdr3_aa: CAWSVLSRDTQYF

v_call: TRBV5-4
clone_size: .
j_call: TRBJ2-7
cdr3_length: 15
d_call: TRBD1
cdr3_nt: TGTGCCAGCAGCTTGGAAGGGACAGGTTCGTACGAGCAGTACTTC
cdr3_aa: CASSLEGTGSYEQYF